This T cell receptor beta chain was identified in a study of OX40 agonist ivuxolimab in advanced cancers. Study-wide background: It was permissible to have had prior anti-PD-1, anti-PD-L1 or anti-CTLA-4 therapy, and less than 45% had some.

Autoimmune disease history or systemic immunosuppression was exclusionary. Repertoires were generated with immunoSEQ multiplex PCR, while TCRdb's copy carries only in-frame clones and drops some. The data show roughly 110,000 clones, 90% seen once. On this clone itself: Different DNA sequences within this sample yield the same CDR3.

This clonotype was obtained from an adult with an advanced solid tumor such as melanoma, head and neck, liver or kidney cancer. Here the sequenced sample was CD4+ or CD8+ T cells sorted from blood, taken in a trial of the OX40 agonist ivuxolimab.

This CDR3 reads CASSPGLNTGELFF. DNA of the CDR3: TGTGCCAGCTCACCGGGACTAAACACCGGGGAGCTGTTTTTT. The V and J genes are TRBV18 and TRBJ2-2; 7 bases are a match to TRBD2. This CDR3 is built from 14 residues. The V and J ends lost 3 bases and 2 bases, in that order; junction bases with no gene match: 0. Per the germline V gene, CDR1 is KGHSH and CDR2 is LQKENI.